One sample yielded the 4 T cell receptor beta chains listed below, sequenced in a study of blood T cell repertoires in COVID-19. Profiled with immunoSEQ multiplex PCR; TCRdb holds only in-frame clones, not every one. The sample has under 300,000 clones, around 88% seen once. Sequenced material: peripheral blood. Every receptor here comes from a man at least 80 years old with acute or convalescent COVID-19.

The chain has TRBV6-5 and TRBJ1-2, with D uncertain. CDR1 MNHEY and CDR2 SVGAGI come from the germline V gene. V lost 4 bases to trimming and J lost 8 bases, with 11 bases between them. The CDR3 is made up of 12 amino acids. This CDR3 reads CASSSPPGGYTF. The CDR3 DNA sequence: TGTGCCAGCAGTTCACCCCCGGGGGGCTACACCTTC.

The chain employs TRBV7-3 and TRBJ2-7; 7 bases agree with TRBD1. Germline V gene data show CDR1 as SGHTA and CDR2 as FQGTGA. The J segment lost 6 bases and the V segment lost 6 bases, leaving 14 bases of the junction unmatched. The CDR3 has 15 amino acids. The CDR3 nucleotides are TGTGCCAGCAGTCGATCCCCCGGACAGGAGAGCGAGCAGTACTTC. This encodes CASSRSPGQESEQYF.

The chain combines TRBV12-3 or TRBV12-4 with TRBJ2-2; D unresolved. V was shortened by 2 bases and J by 5 bases, with 6 bases between the two germline ends. CDR3 length: 13 amino acids. CDR3 amino acids: CASSLLLTGELFF. CDR3 bases: TGTGCCAGCAGTTTACTTTTGACCGGGGAGCTGTTTTTT.

The chain uses TRBV3-1 (or the pseudogene TRBV3-2) and TRBJ2-7; TRBD1 agrees at 7 bases. Germline V gene data show CDR1 as LGHDT and CDR2 as YNNKEL (reference sequence). The CDR3 runs to 15 residues. Trimming took 4 bases from V and 6 from J; bases not matched to a gene: 12. CDR3 in DNA: TGTGCCAGCAGCCGCCGACCCGGGACAGCGATCGAGCAGTACTTC. Translation: CASSRRPGTAIEQYF.